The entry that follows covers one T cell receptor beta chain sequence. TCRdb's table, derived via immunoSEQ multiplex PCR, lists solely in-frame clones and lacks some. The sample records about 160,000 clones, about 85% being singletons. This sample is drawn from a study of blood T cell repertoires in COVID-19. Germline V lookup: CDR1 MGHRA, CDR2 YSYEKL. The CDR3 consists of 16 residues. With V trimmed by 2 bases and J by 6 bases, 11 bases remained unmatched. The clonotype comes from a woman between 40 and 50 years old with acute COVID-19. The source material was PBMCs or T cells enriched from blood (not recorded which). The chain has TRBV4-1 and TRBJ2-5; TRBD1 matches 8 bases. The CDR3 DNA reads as TGCGCCAGCAGCCAACCGCCGGACAGGGAACGTCAGACCCAGTACTTC. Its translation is CASSQPPDRERQTQYF.